Listed below are T cell receptor beta chains from one sample, sequenced in a study of T cell repertoires in ileal Crohn's disease. Data came from immunoSEQ multiplex PCR; TCRdb stores just in-frame clones and leaves some out. The profile covers about 12,000 clones, with roughly 80% appearing a single time and 11% taken by the ten largest. Sequencing was carried out using ileal tissue. The receptors originated from an adult with Crohn's disease. CDR3s include the opening cysteine and the closing phenylalanine or tryptophan. The D gene is left open where the match is weak. Clone size is stated in some rows and not others, as once, few, many or a class when expanded.

length,J,D,V,size,CDR3,DNA
13,TRBJ2-7,.,TRBV6-1,.,CASSEASLYEQYF,TGTGCCAGCAGTGAAGCCTCACTCTACGAGCAGTACTTC
16,TRBJ2-5,.,TRBV9,.,CASSVEGWGGVETQYF,TGTGCCAGCAGCGTAGAAGGGTGGGGGGGCGTGGAGACCCAGTACTTC
21,TRBJ1-5,.,TRBV23-1,.,CASSQARSLGALVNSNQPQHF,TGCGCCAGCAGTCAAGCGAGGTCTTTGGGGGCCCTCGTAAATAGCAATCAGCCCCAGCATTTT
14,TRBJ1-5,.,TRBV10-1,.,CATGSGHSNQPQHF,TGCGCCACCGGGTCGGGACACAGCAATCAGCCCCAGCATTTT
16,TRBJ1-1,TRBD1,TRBV30,few,CAWSRTGGIGRTEAFF,TGTGCCTGGAGTAGGACAGGGGGCATCGGGAGAACTGAAGCTTTCTTT
13,TRBJ1-2,.,TRBV14,.,CASSPGVSYGYTF,TGTGCCAGCAGCCCGGGTGTTAGCTATGGCTACACCTTC
15,TRBJ1-3,.,TRBV5-1,.,CASSLAGGNTNTIYF,TGCGCCAGCAGCTTGGCCGGAGGGAATACAAACACCATATATTTT
15,TRBJ2-7,.,TRBV6-5,.,CASSYGGPPTGEQYF,TGTGCCAGCAGTTATGGTGGACCGCCCACAGGGGAGCAGTACTTC
15,TRBJ1-2,TRBD1,TRBV4-2,.,CASSQDMQGALGYTF,TGTGCCAGCAGCCAAGATATGCAGGGGGCGCTTGGCTACACCTTC
16,TRBJ2-7,TRBD1,TRBV5-1,.,CASSLDPGQGTHEQYF,TGCGCCAGCAGCTTGGACCCGGGACAGGGTACCCACGAGCAGTACTTC
13,TRBJ2-4,.,TRBV30,.,CAGSPGSGYIQYF,TGTGCCGGAAGCCCGGGGTCGGGTTACATTCAGTACTTC
15,TRBJ1-1,.,TRBV27,.,CASSRRRVMNTEAFF,TGTGCCAGCAGCCGGAGGCGGGTTATGAACACTGAAGCTTTCTTT
14,TRBJ2-7,.,TRBV6-5,.,CASSTGGELYEQYF,TGTGCCAGCAGTACAGGGGGGGAACTCTACGAGCAGTACTTC
15,TRBJ1-3,.,TRBV25-1,few,CASSDRRTSGNTIYF,TGTGCCAGCAGCGATAGGAGGACCTCTGGAAACACCATATATTTT
14,TRBJ2-7,TRBD2,TRBV30,.,CAWSGQREPYEQYF,TGTGCCTGGAGTGGGCAGCGGGAGCCCTACGAGCAGTACTTC
15,TRBJ2-7,.,TRBV21-1,few,CASYYDRDRAYEQYF,TGTGCCAGTTACTACGACCGGGACAGGGCCTACGAGCAGTACTTC
12,TRBJ2-1,.,TRBV2,.,CASRERGNEQFF,TGTGCCAGCAGGGAAAGGGGTAATGAGCAGTTCTTC
16,TRBJ1-4,TRBD1,TRBV5-4,.,CASSLGTGATNEKLFF,TGTGCCAGCAGCTTGGGGACAGGGGCAACTAATGAAAAACTGTTTTTT
14,TRBJ1-4,TRBD1,TRBV27,.,CASSWGQGNEKLFF,TGTGCCAGCAGTTGGGGACAGGGTAATGAAAAACTGTTTTTT
15,TRBJ1-5,TRBD1,TRBV5-1,.,CASSLGQGPNQPQHF,TGCGCCAGCAGCTTGGGACAGGGCCCCAATCAGCCCCAGCATTTT
16,TRBJ1-2,.,TRBV5-4,.,CASSLAGPGQTYGYTF,TGTGCCAGCAGCTTGGCCGGACCGGGACAAACCTATGGCTACACCTTC
14,TRBJ1-2,.,TRBV9,.,CASSVDRIGYGYTF,TGTGCCAGCAGCGTAGACAGGATCGGCTATGGCTACACCTTC
15,TRBJ2-5,TRBD1,TRBV5-1,.,CASSLGGQNAETQYF,TGCGCCAGCAGCTTGGGGGGACAGAACGCAGAGACCCAGTACTTC
13,TRBJ2-7,TRBD2,TRBV2,.,CASKEGTSDEQYF,TGTGCCAGCAAAGAAGGGACTAGCGACGAGCAGTACTTC
13,TRBJ1-1,.,TRBV2,.,CASSVGGNTEAFF,TGTGCCAGCAGTGTGGGGGGAAACACTGAAGCTTTCTTT
16,TRBJ2-5,TRBD2,TRBV7-9,.,CASSLEGGRTGETQYF,TGTGCCAGCAGCTTAGAAGGCGGGAGGACGGGAGAGACCCAGTACTTC
15,TRBJ1-2,.,TRBV28,.,CASSYQSRGAVGYTF,TGTGCCAGCAGTTACCAGAGTCGGGGGGCGGTGGGCTACACCTTC
15,TRBJ2-3,TRBD2,TRBV29-1,.,CSVEGLAGGTDTQYF,TGCAGCGTTGAGGGACTAGCGGGGGGCACAGATACGCAGTATTTT
14,TRBJ2-7,TRBD1,TRBV5-4,.,CAPFPGTGGQGQYF,TGTGCCCCCTTCCCCGGGACAGGGGGCCAGGGGCAGTACTTC
19,TRBJ2-5,TRBD1,TRBV4-1,.,CASSQEPPRGKGTGETQYF,TGCGCCAGCAGCCAAGAACCTCCTCGTGGAAAGGGGACAGGGGAGACCCAGTACTTC
13,TRBJ2-7,.,TRBV29-1,.,CSVQGGELYEQYF,TGCAGCGTTCAGGGGGGTGAGCTCTACGAGCAGTACTTC
16,TRBJ2-1,TRBD2,TRBV11-1,few,CASSPSLSGLVNEQFF,TGTGCCAGCAGCCCTAGCTTGTCGGGACTAGTGAATGAGCAGTTCTTC
15,TRBJ2-1,.,TRBV5-1,few,CASTPTPSSYNEQFF,TGCGCCAGCACCCCGACTCCCAGCTCCTACAATGAGCAGTTCTTC